The present entry profiles one TCR beta chain with its context. This sample stems from a study of T cell changes during pregnancy in multiple sclerosis. The method was immunoSEQ multiplex PCR; TCRdb's version includes in-frame clones alone and lacks a portion of them. This sample has some 19,000 clones, with approximately 88% found just once. The CDR3 loop spans 17 amino acids. Germline-derived CDR1 and CDR2 are SGHNT and YYREEE (reference sequence). The V segment lost 4 bases and the J segment 2 bases; nucleotides outside the gene matches: 9. The chain has TRBV5-4 and TRBJ1-2; 12 bases agree with TRBD1. The receptor comes from a female donor in good health, enrolled as a control in a pregnancy study. The starting material was CD8+ T cells from peripheral blood mononuclear cells, obtained after pregnancy. The CDR3 nucleotides are TGTGCCAGCAGCCCCCTGCGGGACAGGGGGCTGAACTATGGCTACACCTTC. Encoded protein: CASSPLRDRGLNYGYTF.